One sample yielded the 5 T cell receptor beta chains listed below, sequenced in a study of CD8 T cells in Susac syndrome. The authors reverse transcribed roughly 0.5 to 1 ug RNA with random hexamers. TCRdb re-analysed the immunoSEQ multiplex PCR reads in MiXCR, keeping a single row per CDR3 protein. The data contain over 200,000 distinct CDR3 sequences, around 93% of them seen just once; the ten biggest clones take up approximately 0.081%. The specimen was CD4+ T cells from PBMCs. Receptors were obtained from a human donor with multiple sclerosis.

This sequence joins TRBV7-2 and TRBJ2-3; no definite D call. The CDR3 has 13 residues. The ends were cut back, 8 bases at V and 6 bases at J, with 15 bases in the middle. Germline V gene lookup returns CDR1 SGHTA and CDR2 FQGNSA. The DNA for the CDR3 is TGTGCCAGCGAGCTTGGTGGATTTGATACGCAGTATTTT. This translates into CASELGGFDTQYF.

V usage is TRBV30 and J usage is TRBJ1-1; D is undetermined. V was pared by 0 bases and J by 13 bases, with 12 bases between. The CDR3 extends over 11 amino acids. Germline-derived CDR1 and CDR2 are GTSNPN and SVGIG (reference sequence). CDR3 nucleotides: TGTGCCTGGAGTGTAGATGGGAAGCGTTTCTTT. It codes for CAWSVDGKRFF.

J is TRBJ1-2 and V is TRBV14; the D gene is possibly TRBD1 (6 bases). V was pared by 0 bases and J by 6 bases, with 17 bases between. Germline CDR1 is SGHDN and CDR2 is FVKESK. The CDR3 is 16 amino acids. In DNA, the CDR3 is TGTGCCAGCAGCCAAGATTCATGGTCGGCAGGGGATGGCTACACCTTC. Translated, it gives CASSQDSWSAGDGYTF.

In DNA form, the CDR3 reads TGTGCCACCAGCAGAGATCCAGTGGGGACTAGCACAGATACGCAGTATTTT. Protein product: CATSRDPVGTSTDTQYF. The chain recombines TRBV15 with TRBJ2-3; D is possibly TRBD2 (6 bases). This CDR3 is 17 amino acids long. V was cut by 0 bases and J by 0 bases, with 13 bases left in between. Germline V CDR1 and CDR2: LNHNV, YYDKDF (reference sequence).

The chain links TRBV3-1 to TRBJ2-5; D is uncertain. The CDR3 spans 14 residues. Trimming shortened V by 1 base and J by 1 base, and 7 bases separated the two germline ends. Germline lookup yields CDR1 LGHDT and CDR2 YNNKEL (reference sequence). The CDR3 region has the DNA TGTGCCAGCAGCCAAGGACTTACCCAAGAGACCCAGTACTTC. Translated, it gives CASSQGLTQETQYF.